This TCR beta chain was retrieved from a study of T cells in Graves' hyperthyroidism and ophthalmopathy (dated by TCRdb to between 2018 and 2021). For the study in its entirety: Peripheral blood was collected at initial diagnosis, before any treatment. TCR V-J signatures able to tell the groups apart were searched for in a discovery cohort of 95 or so patients, of whom fewer than 45 had Graves' ophthalmopathy and around 56 had stable Graves' hyperthyroidism. An independent validation cohort of under 20 hyperthyroidism patients and 17 patients who later progressed to ophthalmopathy tested prospective prediction of ophthalmopathy. According to the paper, TCR Vbeta CDR3 sequencing was carried out on 135 peripheral blood samples, which came from some 41 ophthalmopathy, approximately 78 hyperthyroidism and approximately 17 progressor patients. In about six Graves' hyperthyroidism patients, the study also compared T-cell repertoires from thyroid tissue with T-cell repertoires from blood. For training and testing, the roughly 100 patients in the discovery cohort were randomly divided in a 7:3 ratio. Following sampling, methimazole starting at 30 mg daily was given to hyperthyroidism patients, and high-dose intravenous methylprednisolone was given to ophthalmopathy patients. On the study overall, not on this receptor specifically: In validation, the model predicted progression to ophthalmopathy with 55% to 71% sensitivity and about 73% specificity, a median of about six months before onset. Sample size was not statistically predetermined, and investigators were not blinded to group allocation. Most expanded thyroid clonotypes (frequency above 0.001) were also detected in blood, suggesting blood repertoires may reflect thyroid immune responses. In cross-validation, a model built on a 13 V-J signature told ophthalmopathy apart from stable hyperthyroidism with 87.88% sensitivity and around 81% specificity, and in testing the same model reached 80%/75%.

This clonotype was recorded a few times. No antigen is known for it. Nothing much larger sits one base from this clone, and base qualities are not available. Graves' hyperthyroidism was defined as stable when no progression to ophthalmopathy occurred over 18 months of follow-up. Hyperthyroidism patients were newly diagnosed, with disease duration under 2 months, and aged 18 to 65 years. Patients with uncontrolled infections, other autoimmune diseases, pregnancy or lactation were excluded. Diagnoses relied on clinical symptoms, serum thyroxine and TRAb, thyroid ultrasound and orbital computed tomography. Ficoll-Paque density gradient centrifugation was used to isolate PBMCs from approximately 10 ml of fresh peripheral blood. Trizol reagent was used to extract total RNA, and RNA quality was then checked on an Agilent 2100 Bioanalyzer. TCR beta CDR3 regions were amplified from RNA transcripts. For the first round of RT-PCR on the TCR CDR3, the HTBI primer set was used together with the Qiagen OneStep RT-PCR kit. The libraries were constructed in a second round of multiplex PCR and then size-selected and purified. The libraries were sequenced on an Illumina HiSeq2000 using paired-end 100 bp reads. Turning to the authors' computational methods: SOAPnuke was used to process the raw data, with reads discarded if the reads contained adapters or uncalled bases, had a mean Phred below 15, or lacked an exact constant-primer or identifier match. High-quality paired reads were merged with COPE v1.2.5, and unique nucleotide sequences were defined as clonotypes. MiTCR v1.1 was used to align clonotypes to the IMGT TRBV, TRBD and TRBJ reference segments. Analysis was restricted to V-J combinations with a frequency above 0.0001, which covered 99.2% of repertoires. A TCS score was defined as the ratio of F50 (clonal expansion) to E x V (chaos), with BLOSUM62-based TCRdist applied between CDR3 peptides within each V-J. Welch's t-statistics and random forest reduced 514 V-J features to 10 to 15, which were used in a naive Bayes classifier (R e1071). TCRdb itself trimmed the public reads at Q25 with fastp, ran MiXCR and retained productive beta chains. Every entry covers one CDR3 protein and lists the most common genes and DNA from its rows. For this entry, the V and J calls and clone size follow TCRdb and not the study's own pipeline. The sample table holds roughly 570,000 distinct CDR3 sequences, of which 15% to 19% were seen once. Clones ranked in the top ten supply under 7.5% of the sample.

The CDR3 starts with the cysteine, ends with the phenylalanine, and has 14 residues. The sequence is cut down to CDR3 DNA, 42 bases in frame from base 1. Relative to germline, V is 0 bases shorter and J is 0 bases shorter, with 4 bases between their ends. CDR1 SGHRS and CDR2 YFSETQ were looked up in the germline V gene. The chain links TRBV5-1 with TRBJ1-3, with the D gene not clear enough to name. The TCR sequence derives from a woman under 40 with Graves' hyperthyroidism. Sample: blood. In nucleotides, the sequence is TGCGCCAGCAGCTTGGGGTTCTCTGGAAACACCATATATTTT. Its translation is CASSLGFSGNTIYF.